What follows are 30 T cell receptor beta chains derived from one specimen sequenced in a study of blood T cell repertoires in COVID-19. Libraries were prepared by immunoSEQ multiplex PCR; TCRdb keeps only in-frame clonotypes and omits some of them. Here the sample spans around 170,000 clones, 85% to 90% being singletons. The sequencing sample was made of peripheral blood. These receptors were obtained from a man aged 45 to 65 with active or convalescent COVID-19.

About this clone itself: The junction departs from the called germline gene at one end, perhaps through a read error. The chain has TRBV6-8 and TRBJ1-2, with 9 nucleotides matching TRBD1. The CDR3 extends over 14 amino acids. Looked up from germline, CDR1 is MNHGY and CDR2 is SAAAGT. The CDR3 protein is CASSYWDRVHGYTF. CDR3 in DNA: TGTGCCAGCAGCTACTGGGACAGGGTCCATGGCTACACCTTC.

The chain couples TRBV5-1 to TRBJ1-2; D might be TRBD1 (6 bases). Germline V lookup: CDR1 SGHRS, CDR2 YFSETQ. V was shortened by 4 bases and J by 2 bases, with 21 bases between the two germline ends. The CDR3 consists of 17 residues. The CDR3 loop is CASSGSQGNSANYGYTF. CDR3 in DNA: TGCGCCAGCAGCGGAAGCCAGGGGAACTCGGCGAACTATGGCTACACCTTC.

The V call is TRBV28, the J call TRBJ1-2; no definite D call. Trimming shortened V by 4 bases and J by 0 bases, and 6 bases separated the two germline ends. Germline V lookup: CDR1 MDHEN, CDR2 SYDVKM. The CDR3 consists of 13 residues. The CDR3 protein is CASSYKTNYGYTF. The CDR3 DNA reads TGTGCCAGCAGTTACAAGACTAACTATGGCTACACCTTC.

In DNA, the CDR3 is TGCGCCAGCAGCCAAGAGGGACTAGCGGGGGCCTACGAGCAGTACTTC. Residues: CASSQEGLAGAYEQYF. The rearrangement links TRBV4-3 to TRBJ2-7, with 14 positions matching TRBD2. The CDR3 totals 16 residues. V trimming: 0 bases; J trimming: 2 bases; junction bases outside the gene matches: 0. CDR1 and CDR2 (germline): LGHNA, YSLEER.

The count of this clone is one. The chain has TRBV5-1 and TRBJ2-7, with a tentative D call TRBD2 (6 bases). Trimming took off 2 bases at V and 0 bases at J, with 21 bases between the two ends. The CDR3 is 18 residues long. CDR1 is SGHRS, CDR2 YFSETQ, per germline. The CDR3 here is CASSFFLGGTRNSYEQYF. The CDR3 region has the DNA TGCGCCAGCAGCTTTTTTCTGGGAGGAACCAGAAACTCCTACGAGCAGTACTTC. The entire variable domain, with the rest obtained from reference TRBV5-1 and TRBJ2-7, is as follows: KAGVTQTPRYLIKTRGQQVTLSCSPISGHRSVSWYQQTPGQGLQFLFEYFSETQRNKGNFPGRFSGRQFSNSRSEMNVSTLELGDSALYLCASSFFLGGTRNSYEQYFGPGTRLTVT.

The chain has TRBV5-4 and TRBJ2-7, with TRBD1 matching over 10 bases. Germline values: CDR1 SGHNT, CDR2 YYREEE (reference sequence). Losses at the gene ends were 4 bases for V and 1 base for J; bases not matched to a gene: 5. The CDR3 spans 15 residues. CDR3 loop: CASSPRDRGSYEQYF. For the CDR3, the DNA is TGTGCCAGCAGCCCCCGGGACAGGGGTTCCTACGAGCAGTACTTC. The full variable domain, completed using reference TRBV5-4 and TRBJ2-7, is ETGVTQSPTHLIKTRGQQVTLRCSSQSGHNTVSWYQQALGQGPQFIFQYYREEENGRGNFPPRFSGLQFPNYSSELNVNALELDDSALYLCASSPRDRGSYEQYFGPGTRLTVT.

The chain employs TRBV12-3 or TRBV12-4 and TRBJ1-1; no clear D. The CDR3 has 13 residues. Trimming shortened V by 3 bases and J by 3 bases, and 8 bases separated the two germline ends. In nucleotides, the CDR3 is TGTGCCAGCAGTTTGGGCTCTTACACTGAAGCTTTCTTT. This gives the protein CASSLGSYTEAFF.

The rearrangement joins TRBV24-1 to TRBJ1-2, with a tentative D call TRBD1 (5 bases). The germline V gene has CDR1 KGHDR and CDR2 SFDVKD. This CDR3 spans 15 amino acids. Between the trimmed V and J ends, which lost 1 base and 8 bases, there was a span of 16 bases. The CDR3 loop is CATSDLGVGQSGYTF. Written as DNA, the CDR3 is TGTGCCACCAGTGATTTAGGGGTAGGTCAGAGCGGCTACACCTTC.

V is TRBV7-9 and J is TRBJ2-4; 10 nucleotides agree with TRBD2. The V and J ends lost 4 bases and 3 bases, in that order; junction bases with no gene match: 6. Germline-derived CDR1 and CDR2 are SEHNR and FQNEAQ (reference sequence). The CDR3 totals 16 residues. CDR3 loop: CASSSGTSEVKNIQYF. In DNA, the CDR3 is TGTGCCAGCAGCTCAGGGACTAGCGAAGTCAAAAACATTCAGTACTTC.

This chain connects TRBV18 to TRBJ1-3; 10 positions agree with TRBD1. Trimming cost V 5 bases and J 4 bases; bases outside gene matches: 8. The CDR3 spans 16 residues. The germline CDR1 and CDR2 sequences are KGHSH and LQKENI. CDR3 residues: CASSTTGGLGGNTIYF. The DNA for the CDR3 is TGTGCCAGCTCAACGACAGGGGGCCTTGGAGGAAACACCATATATTTT.

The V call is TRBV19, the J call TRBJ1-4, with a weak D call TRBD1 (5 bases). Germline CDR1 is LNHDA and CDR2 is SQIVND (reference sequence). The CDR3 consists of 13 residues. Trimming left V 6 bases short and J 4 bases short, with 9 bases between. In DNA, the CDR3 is TGTGCCAGTAGACTCGGACATAATGAAAAACTGTTTTTT. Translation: CASRLGHNEKLFF.

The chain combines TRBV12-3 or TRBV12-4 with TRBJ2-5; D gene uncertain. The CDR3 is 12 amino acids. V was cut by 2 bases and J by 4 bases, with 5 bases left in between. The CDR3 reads CASSLNRETQYF. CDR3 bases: TGTGCCAGCAGTTTAAACAGAGAGACCCAGTACTTC.

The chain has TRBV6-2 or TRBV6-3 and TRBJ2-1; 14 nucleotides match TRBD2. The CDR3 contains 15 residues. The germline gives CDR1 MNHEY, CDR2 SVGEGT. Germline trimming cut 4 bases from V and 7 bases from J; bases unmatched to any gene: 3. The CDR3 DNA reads TGTGCCAGCAGTTGGACTAGCGGGGGGATGAATGAGCAGTTCTTC. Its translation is CASSWTSGGMNEQFF.

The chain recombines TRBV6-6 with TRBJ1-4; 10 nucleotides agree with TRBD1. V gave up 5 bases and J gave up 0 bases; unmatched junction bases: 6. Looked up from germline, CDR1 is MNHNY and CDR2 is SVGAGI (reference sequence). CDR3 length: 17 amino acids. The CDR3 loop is CASSPRDRGATNEKLFF. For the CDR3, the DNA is TGTGCCAGCAGTCCCCGGGACAGGGGTGCAACTAATGAAAAACTGTTTTTT.

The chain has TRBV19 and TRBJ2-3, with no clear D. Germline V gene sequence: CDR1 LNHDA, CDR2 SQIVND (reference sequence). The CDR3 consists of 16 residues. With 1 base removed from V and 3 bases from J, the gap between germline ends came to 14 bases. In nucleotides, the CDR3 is TGTGCCAGTAGTATAGTTCACCGAGGTGGGACAGATACGCAGTATTTT. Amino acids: CASSIVHRGGTDTQYF.

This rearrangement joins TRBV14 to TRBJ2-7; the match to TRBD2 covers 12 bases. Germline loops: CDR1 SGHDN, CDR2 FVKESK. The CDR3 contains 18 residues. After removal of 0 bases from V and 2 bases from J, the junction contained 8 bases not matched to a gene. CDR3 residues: CASSQDGRTSGNPYEQYF. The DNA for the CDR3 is TGTGCCAGCAGCCAAGATGGTAGGACTAGCGGGAACCCCTACGAGCAGTACTTC.

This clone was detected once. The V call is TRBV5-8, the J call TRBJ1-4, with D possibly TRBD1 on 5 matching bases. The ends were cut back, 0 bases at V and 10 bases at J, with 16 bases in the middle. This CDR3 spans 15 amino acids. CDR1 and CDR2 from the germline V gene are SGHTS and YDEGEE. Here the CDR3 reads CASSLGDRAIIKLFF. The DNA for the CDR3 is TGTGCCAGCAGCTTGGGCGACAGAGCGATTATAAAACTGTTTTTT. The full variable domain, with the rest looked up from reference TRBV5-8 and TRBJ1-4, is EAGVTQSPTHLIKTRGQQATLRCSPISGHTSVYWYQQALGLGLQFLLWYDEGEERNRGNFPPRFSGRQFPNYSSELNVNALELEDSALYLCASSLGDRAIIKLFFGSGTQLSVL.

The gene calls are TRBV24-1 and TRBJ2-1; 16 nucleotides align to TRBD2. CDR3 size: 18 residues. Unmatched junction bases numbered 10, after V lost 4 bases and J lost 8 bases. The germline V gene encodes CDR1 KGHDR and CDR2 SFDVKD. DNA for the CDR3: TGTGCCACCAGTGACGCTGGGACTAGCGGGAGGGCCATCTATGAGCAGTTCTTC. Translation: CATSDAGTSGRAIYEQFF.

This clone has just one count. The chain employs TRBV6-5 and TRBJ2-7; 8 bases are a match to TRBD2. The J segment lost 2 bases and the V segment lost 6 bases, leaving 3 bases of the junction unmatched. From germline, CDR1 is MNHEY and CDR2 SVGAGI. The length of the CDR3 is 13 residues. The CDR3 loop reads CASRGGGTYEQYF. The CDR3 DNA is TGTGCCAGCAGGGGCGGGGGGACCTACGAGCAGTACTTC.

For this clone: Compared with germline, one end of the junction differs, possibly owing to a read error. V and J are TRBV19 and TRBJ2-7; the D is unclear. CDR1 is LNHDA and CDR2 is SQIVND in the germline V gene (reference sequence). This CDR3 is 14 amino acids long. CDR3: CASKATQRPYKQYF. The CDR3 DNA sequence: TGTGCCAGTAAGGCGACACAAAGGCCCTACAAGCAGTACTTC.

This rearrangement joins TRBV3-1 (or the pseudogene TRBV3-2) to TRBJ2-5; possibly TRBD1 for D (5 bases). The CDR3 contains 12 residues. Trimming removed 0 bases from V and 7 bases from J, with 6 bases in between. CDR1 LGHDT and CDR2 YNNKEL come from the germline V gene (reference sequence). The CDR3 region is CASSQDQGTQYF. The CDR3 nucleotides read TGTGCCAGCAGCCAAGACCAGGGGACCCAGTACTTC.

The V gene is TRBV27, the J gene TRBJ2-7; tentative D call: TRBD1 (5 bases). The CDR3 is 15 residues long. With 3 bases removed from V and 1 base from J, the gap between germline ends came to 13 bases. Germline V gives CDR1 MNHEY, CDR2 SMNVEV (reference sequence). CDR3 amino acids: CASSFGRQNSYEQYF. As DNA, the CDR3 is TGTGCCAGCAGTTTTGGTCGACAGAATTCCTACGAGCAGTACTTC.

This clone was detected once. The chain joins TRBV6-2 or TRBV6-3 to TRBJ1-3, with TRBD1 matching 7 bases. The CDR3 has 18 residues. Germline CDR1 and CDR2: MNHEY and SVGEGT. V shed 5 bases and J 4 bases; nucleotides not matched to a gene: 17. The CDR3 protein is CASSRRTGRAFLGNTIYF. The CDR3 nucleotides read TGTGCCAGCAGTCGGCGGACAGGACGGGCTTTTCTGGGAAACACCATATATTTT.

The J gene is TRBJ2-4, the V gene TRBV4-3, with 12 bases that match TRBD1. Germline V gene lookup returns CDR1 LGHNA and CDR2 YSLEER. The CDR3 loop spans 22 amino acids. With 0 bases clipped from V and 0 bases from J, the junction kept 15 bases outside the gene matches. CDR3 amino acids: CASSQDLEGQGAVGLAKNIQYF. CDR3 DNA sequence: TGCGCCAGCAGCCAAGATTTGGAGGGACAGGGGGCCGTGGGACTAGCCAAAAACATTCAGTACTTC.

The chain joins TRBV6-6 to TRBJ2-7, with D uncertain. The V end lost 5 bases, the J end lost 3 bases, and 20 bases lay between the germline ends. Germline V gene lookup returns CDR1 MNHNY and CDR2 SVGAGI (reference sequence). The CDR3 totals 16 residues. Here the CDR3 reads CASSGRRNLIHYEQYF. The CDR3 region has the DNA TGTGCCAGCAGTGGTCGCAGAAACCTCATTCACTACGAGCAGTACTTC.

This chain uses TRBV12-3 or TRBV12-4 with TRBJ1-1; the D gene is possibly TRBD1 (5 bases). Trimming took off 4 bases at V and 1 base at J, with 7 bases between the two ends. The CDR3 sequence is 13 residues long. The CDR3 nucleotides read TGTGCCAGCAGTTCCAGGGCGAACACTGAAGCTTTCTTT. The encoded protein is CASSSRANTEAFF.

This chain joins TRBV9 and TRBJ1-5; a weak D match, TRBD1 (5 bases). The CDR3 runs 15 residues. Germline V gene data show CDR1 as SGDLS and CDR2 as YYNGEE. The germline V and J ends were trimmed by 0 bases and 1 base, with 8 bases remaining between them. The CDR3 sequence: CASSVDGGSNQPQHF. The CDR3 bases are TGTGCCAGCAGCGTAGACGGGGGAAGCAATCAGCCCCAGCATTTT.

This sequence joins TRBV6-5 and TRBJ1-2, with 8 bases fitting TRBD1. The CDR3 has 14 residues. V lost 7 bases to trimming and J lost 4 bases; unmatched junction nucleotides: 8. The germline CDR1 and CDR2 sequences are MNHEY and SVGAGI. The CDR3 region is CASTSRGRIYGYTF. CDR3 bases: TGTGCCAGCACCAGCAGGGGGCGTATCTATGGCTACACCTTC.

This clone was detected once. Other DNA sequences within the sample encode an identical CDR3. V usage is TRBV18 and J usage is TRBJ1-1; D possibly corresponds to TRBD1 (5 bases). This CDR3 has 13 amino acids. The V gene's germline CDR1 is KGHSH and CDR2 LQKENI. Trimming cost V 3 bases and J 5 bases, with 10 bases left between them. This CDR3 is CASSPQGGTEAFF. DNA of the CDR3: TGTGCCAGCTCACCTCAGGGTGGAACTGAAGCTTTCTTT.

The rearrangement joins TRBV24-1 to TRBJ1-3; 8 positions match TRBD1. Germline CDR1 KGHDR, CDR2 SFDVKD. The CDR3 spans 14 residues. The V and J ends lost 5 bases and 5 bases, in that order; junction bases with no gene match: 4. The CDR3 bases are TGTGCCACCAGTGGCGGACAGGGAAGAAACACCATATATTTT. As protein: CATSGGQGRNTIYF.